This passage covers 15 T cell receptor beta chains from one sample sequenced in a study of T cells in Graves' hyperthyroidism and ophthalmopathy. TCR beta CDR3 region amplification was performed from RNA transcripts. Initially, a first-round RT-PCR of the TCR CDR3 employed the HTBI primer set. TCRdb reprocessed the multiplex PCR reads with MiXCR, giving one entry per CDR3 protein. The data contain almost 600,000 distinct CDR3 sequences, roughly 13% of them seen just once; the ten biggest clones take up around 5.4%. Specimen: blood. The receptors shown here come from a woman aged 25 to 39 with Graves' hyperthyroidism that later progressed to Graves' ophthalmopathy.

As DNA, the CDR3 is TGTGCCAGCAGTGAAGCAGGTTGGGGGGGCAATCAGCCCCAGCATTTT. It translates to CASSEAGWGGNQPQHF. The genes are TRBV6-1 and TRBJ1-5; possibly TRBD1 for D (5 bases). The CDR3 spans 16 residues. Germline V lookup: CDR1 MNHNS, CDR2 SASEGT. Trimming took 0 bases from V and 2 from J, leaving 11 bases between them.

This clonotype came up many times. The rearrangement uses TRBV12-3 or TRBV12-4 and TRBJ1-2; unclear D gene. V lost 6 bases, J lost 7 bases, and 12 bases lay in between. This CDR3 has 12 amino acids. The CDR3 coding sequence is TGTGCCAGCAGGACCCTTTGGGCTGGCTACACCTTC. It is translated as CASRTLWAGYTF.

This clonotype has more than one count but fewer than ten. Here the CDR3 reads CSVADGNNEQFF. The CDR3 DNA follows: TGCAGCGTTGCGGATGGGAACAATGAGCAGTTCTTC. The chain combines TRBV29-1 with TRBJ2-1, with D uncertain. The CDR3 runs to 12 residues. Germline V gives CDR1 SQVTM, CDR2 ANQGSEA. Trimming pared 4 bases from V and 5 bases from J, leaving 9 bases between.

V is TRBV7-8 and J is TRBJ1-3; TRBD1 might be the D (6 bases). This CDR3 is built from 15 residues. Germline assignment: CDR1 SGHVS and CDR2 FQNEAQ. Trimming cost V 4 bases and J 4 bases, with 14 bases left between them. The CDR3 sequence: CASSSGGGSGNTIYF. The CDR3 DNA reads TGTGCCAGCAGCTCCGGCGGGGGCTCAGGAAACACCATATATTTT.

This clonotype occurred many times. Here the CDR3 DNA reads TGTGCCAGCAGCTTAAGGAGCGGGAGGGCCCTAAGCACAGATACGCAGTATTTT. Amino acids: CASSLRSGRALSTDTQYF. The rearrangement links TRBV7-9 to TRBJ2-3; 10 nucleotides match TRBD2. Trimming at V came to 2 bases and at J to 0 bases, leaving 8 bases not matched to a gene. This CDR3 contains 18 residues. Germline V gene sequence: CDR1 SEHNR, CDR2 FQNEAQ (reference sequence).

V is TRBV9 and J is TRBJ2-3; 11 bases are a match to TRBD1. Germline-derived CDR1 and CDR2 are SGDLS and YYNGEE. This CDR3 spans 16 amino acids. The junction had 6 bases not matched to a gene; V was cut back by 1 base and J by 5 bases. CDR3 residues: CASSVTPGQGGDTQYF. For the CDR3, the DNA is TGTGCCAGCAGCGTAACTCCGGGACAGGGGGGAGATACGCAGTATTTT.

This clonotype was found many times. The chain links TRBV20-1 to TRBJ2-3, with a possible D match to TRBD2 (6 bases). Germline assignment: CDR1 DFQATT and CDR2 SNEGSKA (reference sequence). Trimming took off 4 bases at V and 1 base at J, with 12 bases between the two ends. The CDR3 totals 14 residues. The CDR3 reads CSAIPPGGTDTQYF. Written as DNA, the CDR3 is TGCAGTGCTATTCCCCCGGGGGGCACAGATACGCAGTATTTT.

This clonotype showed up many times. The gene calls are TRBV20-1 and TRBJ2-1, with 8 bases lining up with TRBD1. With 6 bases clipped from V and 4 bases from J, the junction kept 8 bases outside the gene matches. CDR1 is DFQATT and CDR2 is SNEGSKA in the germline V gene (reference sequence). CDR3 length: 14 residues. The DNA of the CDR3 is TGCAGTGCAAAGGGACAGGAGAAGTACAATGAGCAGTTCTTC. Its translation: CSAKGQEKYNEQFF.

This clonotype was recorded many times. The chain joins TRBV27 to TRBJ1-4; TRBD1 matches at 9 bases. V dropped 5 bases and J dropped 7; count of bases not matched to a gene: 8. This CDR3 comprises 15 residues. CDR1 and CDR2 (germline): MNHEY, SMNVEV (reference sequence). CDR3 amino acids: CASSNREDRGEKLFF. In DNA form, the CDR3 reads TGTGCCAGCAGTAATAGAGAGGACAGGGGTGAAAAACTGTTTTTT. The variable domain in full, with the rest retrieved from reference TRBV27 and TRBJ1-4, is EAQVTQNPRYLITVTGKKLTVTCSQNMNHEYMSWYRQDPGLGLRQIYYSMNVEVTDKGDVPEGYKVSRKEKRNFPLILESPSPNQTSLYFCASSNREDRGEKLFFGSGTQLSVL.

This clonotype was counted at least ten times. The rearrangement joins TRBV18 to TRBJ2-7; D is possibly TRBD1 or TRBD2 (6 bases each). CDR3 length: 15 residues. V was cut by 2 bases and J by 4 bases, with 15 bases left in between. CDR1 is KGHSH, CDR2 LQKENI, per germline. CDR3 sequence: CASSPSGGATYEQYF. The CDR3 bases are TGTGCCAGCTCACCATCCGGGGGCGCTACTTACGAGCAGTACTTC.

The V call is TRBV6-5, the J call TRBJ2-1, with 7 bases that match TRBD2. V was clipped by 2 bases and J by 6 bases; unmatched bases: 7. Per the germline V gene, CDR1 is MNHEY and CDR2 is SVGAGI. The CDR3 runs 15 residues. CDR3 coding DNA: TGTGCCAGCAGTTACAGGGCGGGAGCTTTCAATGAGCAGTTCTTC. It codes for CASSYRAGAFNEQFF.

This clonotype came up many times. DNA for the CDR3: TGTGCCAGCAGTGTTAACACTGAAGCTTTCTTT. Translation gives CASSVNTEAFF. The chain is built from TRBV6-1 and TRBJ1-1; D uncertain. Trimming shortened V by 4 bases and J by 2 bases, and 2 bases separated the two germline ends. This CDR3 is built from 11 residues. In germline, CDR1 is MNHNS, CDR2 SASEGT.

The V call is TRBV30, the J call TRBJ1-5; weak D call: TRBD1 (5 bases). The germline CDR1 and CDR2 sequences are GTSNPN and SVGIG (reference sequence). This CDR3 spans 14 amino acids. V shed 8 bases and J shed 5 bases, with 19 bases lying between them. The DNA for the CDR3 is TGTGCCATGAAAGGGGCAGGTCTCTATCAGCCCCAGCATTTT. As protein: CAMKGAGLYQPQHF. Based on the CDR3 plus reference TRBV30 and TRBJ1-5, the full variable domain is SQTIHQWPATLVQPVGSPLSLECTVEGTSNPNLYWYRQAAGRGLQLLFYSVGIGQISSEVPQNLSASRPQDRQFILSSKKLLLSDSGFYLCAMKGAGLYQPQHFGDGTRLSIL.

This clonotype has at least ten counts. This chain connects TRBV7-2 to TRBJ1-5; D remains ambiguous. The V gene's germline CDR1 is SGHTA and CDR2 FQGNSA. V was shortened by 4 bases and J by 0 bases, with 10 bases between the two germline ends. The CDR3 runs to 15 residues. The CDR3 loop reads CASSYGGYSNQPQHF. The DNA for the CDR3 is TGTGCCAGCAGCTACGGCGGTTATAGCAATCAGCCCCAGCATTTT. The complete variable domain, with remaining parts taken from reference TRBV7-2 and TRBJ1-5, reads GAGVSQSPSNKVTEKGKDVELRCDPISGHTALYWYRQSLGQGLEFLIYFQGNSAPDKSGLPSDRFSAERTGGSVSTLTIQRTQQEDSAVYLCASSYGGYSNQPQHFGDGTRLSIL.

This clonotype has a count of ten or more. The J gene is TRBJ2-5, the V gene TRBV12-3 or TRBV12-4; 9 bases are a match to TRBD1. The CDR3 has 15 amino acids. With V trimmed by 6 bases and J by 2 bases, 7 bases remained unmatched. The CDR3, as DNA: TGTGCCAGCAGAAGAAGGGGACAGGGACAAGAGACCCAGTACTTC. This sequence encodes CASRRRGQGQETQYF.